The clone carrying this TCR beta chain has only a few counts. Primers: 60 Vbeta forward and 13 Jbeta reverse. Method: immunoSEQ multiplex PCR; TCRdb's copy keeps in-frame clones and lacks some. The table lists around 150,000 clones, approximately 82% of them singletons, with 4.9% in the top ten. Germline CDR1 SGHNT, CDR2 YYREEE (reference sequence). This CDR3 is built from 14 residues. V was trimmed by 1 base and J by 6 bases, leaving 11 bases between them. The entry originates in a study of cytomegalovirus exposure and HLA in healthy donors. These donors counted as nominally healthy when sampled, but unrecorded immune exposures were likely.

The J gene is TRBJ2-1, the V gene TRBV5-4; perhaps TRBD1 as D (5 bases). The sequenced material came from PBMCs. The receptor's source is a male donor in good health and CMV-seronegative. The CDR3 loop is CASSLSPQGNEQFF. CDR3 coding DNA: TGTGCCAGCAGCTTGTCTCCCCAGGGCAATGAGCAGTTCTTC.